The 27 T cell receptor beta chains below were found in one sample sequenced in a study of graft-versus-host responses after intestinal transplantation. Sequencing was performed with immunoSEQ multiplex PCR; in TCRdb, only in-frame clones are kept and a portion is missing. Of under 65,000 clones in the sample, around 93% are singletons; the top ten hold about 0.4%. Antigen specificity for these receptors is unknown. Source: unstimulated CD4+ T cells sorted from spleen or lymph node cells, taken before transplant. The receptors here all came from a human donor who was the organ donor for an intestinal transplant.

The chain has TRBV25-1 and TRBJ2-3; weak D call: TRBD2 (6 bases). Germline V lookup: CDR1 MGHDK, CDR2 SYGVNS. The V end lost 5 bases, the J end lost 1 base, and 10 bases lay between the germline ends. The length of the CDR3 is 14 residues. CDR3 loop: CASSRGWGTDTQYF. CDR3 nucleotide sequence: TGTGCCAGCAGTCGGGGGTGGGGCACAGATACGCAGTATTTT. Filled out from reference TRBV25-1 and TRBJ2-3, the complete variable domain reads EADIYQTPRYLVIGTGKKITLECSQTMGHDKMYWYQQDPGMELHLIHYSYGVNSTEKGDLSSESTVSRIRTEHFPLTLESARPSHTSQYLCASSRGWGTDTQYFGPGTRLTVL.

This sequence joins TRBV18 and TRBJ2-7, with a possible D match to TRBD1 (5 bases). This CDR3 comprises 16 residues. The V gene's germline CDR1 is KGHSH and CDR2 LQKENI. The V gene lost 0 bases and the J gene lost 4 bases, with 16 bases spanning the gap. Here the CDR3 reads CASSPPGPGSFYEQYF. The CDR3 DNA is TGTGCCAGCTCACCACCGGGGCCAGGGTCGTTTTACGAGCAGTACTTC. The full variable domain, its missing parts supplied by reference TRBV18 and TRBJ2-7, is NAGVMQNPRHLVRRRGQEARLRCSPMKGHSHVYWYRQLPEEGLKFMVYLQKENIIDESGMPKERFSAEFPKEGPSILRIQQVVRGDSAAYFCASSPPGPGSFYEQYFGPGTRLTVT.

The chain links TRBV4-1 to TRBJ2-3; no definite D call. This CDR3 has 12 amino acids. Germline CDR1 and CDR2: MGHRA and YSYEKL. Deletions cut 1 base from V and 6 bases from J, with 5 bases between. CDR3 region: CASSQVFDTQYF. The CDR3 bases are TGCGCCAGCAGCCAAGTCTTCGATACGCAGTATTTT.

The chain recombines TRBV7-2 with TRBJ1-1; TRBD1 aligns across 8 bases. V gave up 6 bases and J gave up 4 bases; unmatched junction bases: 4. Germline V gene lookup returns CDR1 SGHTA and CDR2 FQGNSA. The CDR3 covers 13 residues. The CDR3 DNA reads TGTGCCAGCAGTAAAACAGGGGGCACTGAAGCTTTCTTT. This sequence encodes CASSKTGGTEAFF.

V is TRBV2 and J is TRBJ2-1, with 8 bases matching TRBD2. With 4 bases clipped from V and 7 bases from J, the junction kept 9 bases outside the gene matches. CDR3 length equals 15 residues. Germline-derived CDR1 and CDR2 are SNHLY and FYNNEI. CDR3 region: CASSVEGGGRNEQFF. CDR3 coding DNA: TGTGCCAGCAGTGTGGAAGGCGGGGGGAGGAATGAGCAGTTCTTC. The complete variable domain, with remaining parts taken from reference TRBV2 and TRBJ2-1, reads EPEVTQTPSHQVTQMGQEVILRCVPISNHLYFYWYRQILGQKVEFLVSFYNNEISEKSEIFDDQFSVERPDGSNFTLKIRSTKLEDSAMYFCASSVEGGGRNEQFFGPGTRLTVL.

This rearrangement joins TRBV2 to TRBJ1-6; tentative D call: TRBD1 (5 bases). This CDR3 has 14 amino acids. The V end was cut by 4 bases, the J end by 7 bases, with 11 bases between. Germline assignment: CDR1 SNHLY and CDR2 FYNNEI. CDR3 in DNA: TGTGCCAGCAGTGCTGACAGTCTCAATTCACCCCTCCACTTT. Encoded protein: CASSADSLNSPLHF.

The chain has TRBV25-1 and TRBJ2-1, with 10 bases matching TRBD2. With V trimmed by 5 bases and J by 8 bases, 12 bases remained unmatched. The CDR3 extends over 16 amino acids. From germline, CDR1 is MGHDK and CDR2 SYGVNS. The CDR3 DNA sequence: TGTGCCAGCAGTAATAGCGGGGGGCCCCTTGGCGATGAGCAGTTCTTC. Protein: CASSNSGGPLGDEQFF. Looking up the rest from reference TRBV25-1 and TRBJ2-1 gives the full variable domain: EADIYQTPRYLVIGTGKKITLECSQTMGHDKMYWYQQDPGMELHLIHYSYGVNSTEKGDLSSESTVSRIRTEHFPLTLESARPSHTSQYLCASSNSGGPLGDEQFFGPGTRLTVL.

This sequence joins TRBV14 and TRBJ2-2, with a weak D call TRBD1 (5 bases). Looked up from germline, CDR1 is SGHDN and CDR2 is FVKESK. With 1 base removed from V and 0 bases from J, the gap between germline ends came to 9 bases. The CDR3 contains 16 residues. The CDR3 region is CASSQVGAANTGELFF. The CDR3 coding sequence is TGTGCCAGCAGCCAAGTAGGGGCTGCGAACACCGGGGAGCTGTTTTTT.

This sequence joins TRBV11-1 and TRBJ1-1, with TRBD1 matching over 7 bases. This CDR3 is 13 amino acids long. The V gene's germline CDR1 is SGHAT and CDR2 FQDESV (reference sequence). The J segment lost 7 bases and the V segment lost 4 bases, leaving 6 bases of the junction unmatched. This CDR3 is CASSYQQGSEAFF. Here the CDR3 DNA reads TGTGCCAGCAGCTACCAACAGGGGAGTGAAGCTTTCTTT.

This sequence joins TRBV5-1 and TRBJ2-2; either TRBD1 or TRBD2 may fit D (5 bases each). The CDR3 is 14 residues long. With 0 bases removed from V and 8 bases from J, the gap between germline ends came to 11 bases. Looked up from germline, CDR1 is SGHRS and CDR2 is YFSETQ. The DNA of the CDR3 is TGCGCCAGCAGCTTGGACGGGGCAGGTGGGGAGCTGTTTTTT. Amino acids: CASSLDGAGGELFF.

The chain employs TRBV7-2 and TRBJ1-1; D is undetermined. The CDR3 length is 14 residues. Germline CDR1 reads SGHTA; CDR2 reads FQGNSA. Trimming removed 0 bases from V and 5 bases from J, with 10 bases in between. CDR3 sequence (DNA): TGTGCCAGCAGCTTAGCCCGGTCGAGGACTGAAGCTTTCTTT. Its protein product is CASSLARSRTEAFF.

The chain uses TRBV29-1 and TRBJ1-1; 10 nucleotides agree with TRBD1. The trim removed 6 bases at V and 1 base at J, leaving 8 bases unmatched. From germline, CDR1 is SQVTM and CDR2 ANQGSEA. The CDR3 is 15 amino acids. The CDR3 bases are TGCAGCGTCTTTGGGGGGACAGGGGCGAACACTGAAGCTTTCTTT. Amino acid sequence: CSVFGGTGANTEAFF.

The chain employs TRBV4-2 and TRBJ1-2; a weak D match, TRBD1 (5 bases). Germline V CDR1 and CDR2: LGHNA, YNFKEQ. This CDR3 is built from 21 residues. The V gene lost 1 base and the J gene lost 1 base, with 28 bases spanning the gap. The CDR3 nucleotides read TGTGCCAGCAGCCAAGGAGACCACAGGAGGAGGAACGATGATAATAACTATGGCTACACCTTC. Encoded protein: CASSQGDHRRRNDDNNYGYTF.

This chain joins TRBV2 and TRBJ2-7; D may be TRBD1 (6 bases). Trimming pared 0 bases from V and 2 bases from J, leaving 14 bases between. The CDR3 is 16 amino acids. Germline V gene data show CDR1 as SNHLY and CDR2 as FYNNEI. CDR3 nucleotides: TGTGCCAGCAGTGAAGCGCGGGCAGGGGTGACCTACGAGCAGTACTTC. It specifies CASSEARAGVTYEQYF.

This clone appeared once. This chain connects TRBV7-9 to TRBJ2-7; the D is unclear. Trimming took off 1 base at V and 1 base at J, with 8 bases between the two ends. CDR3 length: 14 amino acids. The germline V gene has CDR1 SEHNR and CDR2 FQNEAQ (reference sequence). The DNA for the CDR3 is TGTGCCAGCAGCTTAGACTTTCCATCCTACGAGCAGTACTTC. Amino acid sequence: CASSLDFPSYEQYF.

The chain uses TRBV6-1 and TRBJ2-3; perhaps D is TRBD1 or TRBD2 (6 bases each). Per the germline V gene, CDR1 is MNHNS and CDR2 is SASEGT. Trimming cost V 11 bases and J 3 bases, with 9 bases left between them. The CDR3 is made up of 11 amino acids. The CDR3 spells CAGGRTDTQYF. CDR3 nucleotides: TGTGCCGGGGGGCGGACAGATACGCAGTATTTT.

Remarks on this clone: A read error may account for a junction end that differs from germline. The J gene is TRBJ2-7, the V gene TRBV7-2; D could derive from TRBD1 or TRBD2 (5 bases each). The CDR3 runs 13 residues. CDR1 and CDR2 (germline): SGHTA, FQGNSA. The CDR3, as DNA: TGTGCCAGCAGCCGGGACCTCTCCTACGGGCAGTACTTC. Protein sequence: CASSRDLSYGQYF.

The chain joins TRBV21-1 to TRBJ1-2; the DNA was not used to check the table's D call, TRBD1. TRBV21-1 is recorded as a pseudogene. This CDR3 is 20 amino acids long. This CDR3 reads CASSPKTPNMGQGVNYGYTF. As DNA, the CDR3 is TGTGCCAGCAGCCCCAAAACCCCAAATATGGGACAGGGGGTTAACTATGGCTACACCTTC.

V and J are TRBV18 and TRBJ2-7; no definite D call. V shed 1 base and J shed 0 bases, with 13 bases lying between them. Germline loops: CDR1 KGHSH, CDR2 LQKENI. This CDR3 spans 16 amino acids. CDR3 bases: TGTGCCAGCTCACCACGAGGACCAGGTCCCTCCTACGAGCAGTACTTC. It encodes CASSPRGPGPSYEQYF.

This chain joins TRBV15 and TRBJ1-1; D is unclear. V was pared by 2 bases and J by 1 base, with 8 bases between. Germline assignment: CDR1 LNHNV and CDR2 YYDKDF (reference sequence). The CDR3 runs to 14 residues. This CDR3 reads CATSRLTENTEAFF. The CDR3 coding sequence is TGTGCCACCAGCAGACTTACGGAGAACACTGAAGCTTTCTTT.

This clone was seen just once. CDR3 DNA: TGTGCCAGCAGCTTAGGAATCAGGGCGTTACAGGGCGGTGAAAAACTGTTTTTT. Protein sequence: CASSLGIRALQGGEKLFF. J is TRBJ1-4 and V is TRBV11-2, with TRBD1 as a possible D gene (6 bases). Germline V gene data show CDR1 as SGHAT and CDR2 as FQNNGV. This CDR3 is 18 amino acids long. V shed 1 base and J shed 7 bases, with 22 bases lying between them.

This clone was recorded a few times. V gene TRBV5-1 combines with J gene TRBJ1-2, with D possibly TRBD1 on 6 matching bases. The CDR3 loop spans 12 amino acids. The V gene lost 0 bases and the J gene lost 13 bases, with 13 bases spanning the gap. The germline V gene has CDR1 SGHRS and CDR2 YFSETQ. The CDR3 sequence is CASSLVGGVGTF. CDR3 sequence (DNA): TGCGCCAGCAGCTTGGTTGGGGGCGTAGGCACCTTC. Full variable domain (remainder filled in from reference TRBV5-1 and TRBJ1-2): KAGVTQTPRYLIKTRGQQVTLSCSPISGHRSVSWYQQTPGQGLQFLFEYFSETQRNKGNFPGRFSGRQFSNSRSEMNVSTLELGDSALYLCASSLVGGVGTFGSGTRLTVV.

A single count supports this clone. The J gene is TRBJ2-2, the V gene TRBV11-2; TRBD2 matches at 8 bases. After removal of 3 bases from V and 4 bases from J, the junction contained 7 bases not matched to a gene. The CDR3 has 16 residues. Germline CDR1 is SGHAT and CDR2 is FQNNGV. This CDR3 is CASSFRGGLATGELFF. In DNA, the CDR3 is TGTGCCAGCAGCTTTCGGGGGGGCCTCGCCACCGGGGAGCTGTTTTTT. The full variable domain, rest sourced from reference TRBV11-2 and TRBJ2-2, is EAGVAQSPRYKIIEKRQSVAFWCNPISGHATLYWYQQILGQGPKLLIQFQNNGVVDDSQLPKDRFSAERLKGVDSTLKIQPAKLEDSAVYLCASSFRGGLATGELFFGEGSRLTVL.

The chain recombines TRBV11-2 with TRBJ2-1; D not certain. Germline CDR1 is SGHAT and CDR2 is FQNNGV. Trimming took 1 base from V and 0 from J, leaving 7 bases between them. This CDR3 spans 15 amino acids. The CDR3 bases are TGTGCCAGCAGCTTAGGTCCAGTCTCCTACAATGAGCAGTTCTTC. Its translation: CASSLGPVSYNEQFF.

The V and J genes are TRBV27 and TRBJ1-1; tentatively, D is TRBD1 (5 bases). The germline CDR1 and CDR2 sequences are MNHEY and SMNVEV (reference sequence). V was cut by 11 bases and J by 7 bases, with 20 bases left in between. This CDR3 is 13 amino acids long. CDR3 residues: CARPQEVRDEAFF. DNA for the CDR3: TGTGCCCGACCACAGGAGGTTCGTGATGAAGCTTTCTTT.

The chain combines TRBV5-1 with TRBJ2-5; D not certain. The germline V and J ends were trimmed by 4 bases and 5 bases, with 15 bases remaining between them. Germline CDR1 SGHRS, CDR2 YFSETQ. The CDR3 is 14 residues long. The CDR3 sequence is CASSKGFEMETQYF. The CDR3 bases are TGCGCCAGCAGCAAGGGATTTGAGATGGAGACCCAGTACTTC.

CDR3 protein: CASSLEGGQGGYGYTF. The DNA of the CDR3 is TGCGCCAGCAGCTTGGAGGGGGGACAGGGGGGCTATGGCTACACCTTC. This chain connects TRBV5-1 to TRBJ1-2; 11 nucleotides align to TRBD1. Germline lookup yields CDR1 SGHRS and CDR2 YFSETQ. After removal of 0 bases from V and 4 bases from J, the junction contained 5 bases not matched to a gene. The CDR3 has 16 residues.